A single T cell receptor beta chain is shown here with its context. Its antigen is unknown. The record originates from a study of early T cells in non-severe SARS-CoV-2 infection. Overall study context: Sequencing of unsorted whole blood was done on bulk RNA, leaving chains unpaired. Findings of the study overall: Matching against VDJdb likely underestimated virus-specific expansions, favoring anti-spike CD8.

As part of library construction, unique molecular identifiers were attached to individual cDNA molecules. TCRdb processed the 5' RACE reads anew with MiXCR; each CDR3 protein has one entry. This sample yields 75,000 to 100,000 distinct CDR3 sequences, of which more than 13% are seen a single time; 9.5% to 13% belongs to the top ten. The CDR3 consists of 16 residues. The V gene's germline CDR1 is SGHTA and CDR2 FQGTGA. V gave up 5 bases and J gave up 3 bases, with 16 bases separating them. The sample comprised whole blood. The chain joins TRBV7-3 to TRBJ2-2; perhaps TRBD1 as D (7 bases). This clonotype was obtained from an adult who was a healthcare worker with PCR-confirmed SARS-CoV-2 infection or an uninfected control (not recorded which). CDR3 residues: CASSSNRGGDTGELFF. CDR3 bases: TGTGCCAGCAGCAGTAACAGGGGAGGCGACACCGGGGAGCTGTTTTTT. The full variable domain, in which reference TRBV7-3 and TRBJ2-2 provide the parts outside the CDR3, is GAGVSQTPSNKVTEKGKYVELRCDPISGHTALYWYRQSLGQGPEFLIYFQGTGAADDSGLPNDRFFAVRPEGSVSTLKIQRTERGDSAVYLCASSSNRGGDTGELFFGEGSRLTVL.